Shown below are 30 T cell receptor beta chains from a single sample sequenced in a study of cytomegalovirus exposure and HLA in healthy donors. PCR amplification relied on 60 Vbeta primers (plus 13 Jbeta primers). Produced via immunoSEQ multiplex PCR; TCRdb's table is partial and in-frame only. This table has 200,000 or so clones, roughly three quarters appearing once. Source material: PBMCs. The receptors come from a male donor in good health and CMV-seropositive.

This chain connects TRBV7-2 to TRBJ1-2, with a weak D call TRBD1 (6 bases). Germline CDR1 and CDR2: SGHTA and FQGNSA. The CDR3 is 14 residues long. Trimming cost V 2 bases and J 5 bases, with 12 bases left between them. The CDR3 sequence is CASSLTGMLYGYTF. The CDR3 nucleotides are TGTGCCAGCAGCTTAACAGGGATGTTATATGGCTACACCTTC.

The chain carries TRBV5-4 and TRBJ1-2; TRBD1 agrees at 9 bases. Germline loops: CDR1 SGHNT, CDR2 YYREEE (reference sequence). J lost 4 bases, V lost 2 bases, and 6 bases had no gene match. This CDR3 has 15 residues. The CDR3: CASSFRQGGLYGYTF. DNA for the CDR3: TGTGCCAGCAGCTTCCGACAGGGGGGACTCTATGGCTACACCTTC. Drawing the rest from reference TRBV5-4 and TRBJ1-2, the complete variable domain is ETGVTQSPTHLIKTRGQQVTLRCSSQSGHNTVSWYQQALGQGPQFIFQYYREEENGRGNFPPRFSGLQFPNYSSELNVNALELDDSALYLCASSFRQGGLYGYTFGSGTRLTVV.

The chain joins TRBV9 to TRBJ2-3, with 7 bases identical to TRBD2. This CDR3 has 17 residues. V was clipped by 0 bases and J by 3 bases; unmatched bases: 10. Germline V lookup: CDR1 SGDLS, CDR2 YYNGEE. The CDR3 bases are TGTGCCAGCAGCGTAGCTACGACTAGCCGAAAGACAGATACGCAGTATTTT. It codes for CASSVATTSRKTDTQYF.

This chain uses TRBV7-6 with TRBJ2-3; maybe TRBD1 (6 bases). The germline gives CDR1 SGHVS, CDR2 FNYEAQ. The V end lost 3 bases, the J end lost 7 bases, and 20 bases lay between the germline ends. CDR3 length: 16 amino acids. The CDR3 DNA is TGTGCCAGCAGCTTTTCAGGGGCGCAGGTCCTATATACGCAGTATTTT. Translated, it gives CASSFSGAQVLYTQYF.

V and J are TRBV11-3 and TRBJ2-7, with no clear D. V gave up 1 base and J gave up 6 bases, with 7 bases separating them. This CDR3 region has 12 residues. CDR1 and CDR2 (germline): SGHNT, YENEEA. The CDR3 is CASSLGAGEQYF. For the CDR3, the DNA is TGTGCCAGCAGCTTAGGGGCCGGCGAGCAGTACTTC. Combining the CDR3 with reference TRBV11-3 and TRBJ2-7 gives the whole variable domain EAGVVQSPRYKIIEKKQPVAFWCNPISGHNTLYWYLQNLGQGPELLIRYENEEAVDDSQLPKDRFSAERLKGVDSTLKIQPAELGDSAVYLCASSLGAGEQYFGPGTRLTVT.

The chain recombines TRBV9 with TRBJ1-2; D call uncertain. CDR3 length: 15 residues. V lost 3 bases and J lost 5, with 17 bases in between. Germline assignment: CDR1 SGDLS and CDR2 YYNGEE. The CDR3 DNA sequence: TGTGCCAGCAGCGCAGAGGACGGGGAAATGTATGGCTACACCTTC. Protein sequence: CASSAEDGEMYGYTF. The complete variable domain, with remaining parts taken from reference TRBV9 and TRBJ1-2, reads DSGVTQTPKHLITATGQRVTLRCSPRSGDLSVYWYQQSLDQGLQFLIQYYNGEERAKGNILERFSAQQFPDLHSELNLSSLELGDSALYFCASSAEDGEMYGYTFGSGTRLTVV.

V and J are TRBV9 and TRBJ1-3; perhaps TRBD1 as D (6 bases). The CDR3 spans 17 residues. V shed 0 bases and J shed 3 bases, with 16 bases lying between them. In germline, CDR1 is SGDLS, CDR2 YYNGEE. The CDR3 spells CASSVAHTGQSGNTIYF. The CDR3 DNA is TGTGCCAGCAGCGTAGCCCATACAGGGCAAAGTGGAAACACCATATATTTT.

The rearrangement uses TRBV5-1 and TRBJ1-1, with 9 nucleotides matching TRBD1. This CDR3 comprises 14 residues. The V gene end was trimmed by 4 bases and the J gene end by 7 bases; junction bases not matched to a gene: 8. Germline V lookup: CDR1 SGHRS, CDR2 YFSETQ. CDR3 coding DNA: TGCGCCAGCAGCATGGGACAGGGCACAAGTGAAGCTTTCTTT. Translating gives CASSMGQGTSEAFF.

The CDR3 nucleotides read TGTGCCAGCACTTCCCCGGGGTTTGACTCCTACGAGCAGTACTTC. It translates to CASTSPGFDSYEQYF. V and J are TRBV6-5 and TRBJ2-7; D is possibly TRBD2 (5 bases). Germline CDR1 is MNHEY and CDR2 is SVGAGI. This CDR3 has 15 residues. V was pared by 7 bases and J by 0 bases, with 16 bases between.

The rearrangement links TRBV30 to TRBJ2-3, with 7 bases that match TRBD1. Germline CDR1 reads GTSNPN; CDR2 reads SVGIG (reference sequence). After removal of 0 bases from V and 3 bases from J, the junction contained 6 bases not matched to a gene. This CDR3 spans 15 amino acids. The CDR3 sequence: CAWSVRQGWTDTQYF. CDR3 bases: TGTGCCTGGAGTGTAAGACAGGGTTGGACAGATACGCAGTATTTT.

V gene TRBV10-3 combines with J gene TRBJ1-2; TRBD1 is a possible D gene (6 bases). CDR3 length equals 15 residues. Trimming stripped 0 bases from V and 3 bases from J, with 11 bases between. Looked up from germline, CDR1 is ENHRY and CDR2 is SYGVKD. CDR3 protein: CAISESGQFYYGYTF. The CDR3 DNA follows: TGTGCCATCAGTGAGTCTGGACAGTTTTACTATGGCTACACCTTC.

DNA of the CDR3: TGTGCCACGGGGCCCCGGGGGGGACCGGCGGGAGAGACCCAGTACTTC. Its protein is CATGPRGGPAGETQYF. V and J are TRBV15 and TRBJ2-5, with TRBD2 matching 8 bases. V lost 9 bases to trimming and J lost 4 bases; unmatched junction nucleotides: 16. CDR3 length: 16 amino acids. Germline V gene lookup returns CDR1 LNHNV and CDR2 YYDKDF (reference sequence).

The genes are TRBV4-1 and TRBJ2-5, with TRBD2 matching over 11 bases. CDR1 is MGHRA, CDR2 YSYEKL, per germline. This CDR3 is 18 amino acids long. The V segment lost 2 bases and the J segment 1 base; nucleotides outside the gene matches: 9. The CDR3: CASSQLLGLAEIQETQYF. CDR3 nucleotide sequence: TGCGCCAGCAGCCAACTATTGGGACTAGCGGAAATCCAAGAGACCCAGTACTTC.

This clone was found once. The DNA for the CDR3 is TGTGCCAGTAGTATAGACCCGTACCGACTAGCCCGGCCGGGCGAATACAATGAGCAGTTCTTC. As protein: CASSIDPYRLARPGEYNEQFF. The chain uses TRBV19 and TRBJ2-1; 7 positions match TRBD2. The V gene's germline CDR1 is LNHDA and CDR2 SQIVND (reference sequence). The CDR3 length is 21 residues. Trimming took 0 bases from V and 4 from J; bases not matched to a gene: 21.

This chain uses TRBV6-5 with TRBJ1-1; TRBD1 might be the D (6 bases). CDR3 length: 14 residues. CDR1 MNHEY and CDR2 SVGAGI come from the germline V gene. Trimming took 5 bases from V and 5 from J, leaving 15 bases between them. CDR3 in DNA: TGTGCCAGCAGTACCGCGGGGGCTGTTACTGAAGCTTTCTTT. Translated, it gives CASSTAGAVTEAFF.

The rearrangement links TRBV28 to TRBJ2-7; weak D call: TRBD1 (6 bases). CDR1 is MDHEN and CDR2 is SYDVKM in the germline V gene. V was clipped by 5 bases and J by 3 bases, with 11 bases between them. The CDR3 is made up of 13 amino acids. CDR3 DNA sequence: TGTGCCAGCAGTCCCGGGACACTCTACGAGCAGTACTTC. Protein sequence: CASSPGTLYEQYF.

The chain recombines TRBV5-6 with TRBJ2-7; 10 bases line up with TRBD1. V was clipped by 2 bases and J by 4 bases; unmatched bases: 12. Germline CDR1 SGHDT, CDR2 YYEEEE. CDR3 length equals 17 residues. CDR3 loop: CASSFPKTGTGEYEQYF. For the CDR3, the DNA is TGTGCCAGCAGCTTTCCGAAAACCGGGACAGGGGAGTACGAGCAGTACTTC.

This clone was picked up a small number of times. V usage is TRBV19 and J usage is TRBJ1-2; D is ambiguous. This CDR3 contains 14 residues. Trimming pared 0 bases from V and 6 bases from J, leaving 11 bases between. CDR1 LNHDA and CDR2 SQIVND come from the germline V gene (reference sequence). The CDR3 here is CASSIEVTAHGYTF. DNA for the CDR3: TGTGCCAGTAGTATAGAGGTAACAGCTCATGGCTACACCTTC. Full variable domain (missing parts from reference TRBV19 and TRBJ1-2): DGGITQSPKYLFRKEGQNVTLSCEQNLNHDAMYWYRQDPGQGLRLIYYSQIVNDFQKGDIAEGYSVSREKKESFPLTVTSAQKNPTAFYLCASSIEVTAHGYTFGSGTRLTVV.

This clone came up once. The chain uses TRBV5-1 and TRBJ2-1, with 7 bases aligning to TRBD1. The ends lost 2 bases at V and 0 bases at J; junction bases unmatched: 5. The germline gives CDR1 SGHRS, CDR2 YFSETQ. The CDR3 consists of 16 residues. CDR3 protein: CASSLGGVSSYNEQFF. The CDR3 nucleotides are TGCGCCAGCAGCTTAGGGGGCGTTAGCTCCTACAATGAGCAGTTCTTC. Full variable domain (missing parts from reference TRBV5-1 and TRBJ2-1): KAGVTQTPRYLIKTRGQQVTLSCSPISGHRSVSWYQQTPGQGLQFLFEYFSETQRNKGNFPGRFSGRQFSNSRSEMNVSTLELGDSALYLCASSLGGVSSYNEQFFGPGTRLTVL.

The J gene is TRBJ1-2, the V gene TRBV28; TRBD1 matches 9 bases. In germline, CDR1 is MDHEN, CDR2 SYDVKM. After removal of 7 bases from V and 4 bases from J, the junction contained 7 bases not matched to a gene. The CDR3 has 14 residues. The CDR3 nucleotides read TGTGCCAGCACCGGGACAGGGAGGTTCTATGGCTACACCTTC. Its translation is CASTGTGRFYGYTF.

The chain carries TRBV19 and TRBJ1-3, with D maybe TRBD1 (6 bases). Trimming stripped 1 base from V and 2 bases from J, with 9 bases between. This CDR3 has 15 amino acids. Germline values: CDR1 LNHDA, CDR2 SQIVND (reference sequence). The CDR3 sequence is CASSIADSTGNTIYF. In nucleotides, the CDR3 is TGTGCCAGTAGTATAGCGGACAGCACTGGAAACACCATATATTTT.

The CDR3 bases are TGTGCCAGCAGCCAAGGGGGCACTGAAGCTTTCTTT. It yields the protein CASSQGGTEAFF. The rearrangement links TRBV7-6 to TRBJ1-1; TRBD1 is a possible D gene (6 bases). V dropped 5 bases and J dropped 4 bases, with 8 bases sitting between them. The CDR3 spans 12 residues. The germline V gene has CDR1 SGHVS and CDR2 FNYEAQ.

This clone has just a few counts. J is TRBJ2-7 and V is TRBV7-2; 8 bases fit TRBD1. This CDR3 region has 14 residues. V lost 4 bases and J lost 8; bases outside the gene matches: 10. Germline CDR1 SGHTA, CDR2 FQGNSA. The CDR3 nucleotides read TGTGCCAGCAGCTCCAAAGGACAGGGTATGAAGCAGTACTTC. This translates into CASSSKGQGMKQYF.

V and J are TRBV7-2 and TRBJ2-1; 9 positions agree with TRBD1. The CDR3 contains 17 residues. Germline CDR1 is SGHTA and CDR2 is FQGNSA. The trim removed 5 bases at V and 3 bases at J, leaving 11 bases unmatched. CDR3: CASSHNPDRGLYNEQFF. The CDR3 DNA reads as TGTGCCAGCAGCCACAACCCGGACAGGGGCCTCTACAATGAGCAGTTCTTC.

The chain carries TRBV6-1 and TRBJ2-3; 9 nucleotides agree with TRBD2. This CDR3 comprises 16 residues. V was pared by 1 base and J by 6 bases, with 8 bases of the junction left unmatched. CDR1 MNHNS and CDR2 SASEGT come from the germline V gene. CDR3 in amino acids: CASSEGVGLADDTQYF. The CDR3 coding sequence is TGTGCCAGCAGTGAAGGAGTGGGACTAGCTGACGATACGCAGTATTTT.

A few counts support this clone. The rearrangement joins TRBV4-2 to TRBJ1-1, with a possible D match to TRBD1 (6 bases). V lost 6 bases, J lost 3 bases, and 14 bases lay in between. Germline CDR1 reads LGHNA; CDR2 reads YNFKEQ. CDR3 length equals 14 residues. The chain's CDR3 is CASRPQGWDTEAFF. DNA for the CDR3: TGTGCCAGCAGACCACAGGGATGGGACACTGAAGCTTTCTTT.

The genes are TRBV7-9 and TRBJ1-4, with D possibly matching TRBD1 (5 bases). The V end was cut by 4 bases, the J end by 2 bases, with 11 bases between. Germline CDR1 and CDR2: SEHNR and FQNEAQ (reference sequence). The CDR3 is made up of 15 amino acids. This chain's CDR3 is CASSSPTATNEKLFF. The CDR3, as DNA: TGTGCCAGCAGCTCTCCGACAGCCACTAATGAAAAACTGTTTTTT.

The chain carries TRBV6-5 and TRBJ2-7; the D is unclear. Germline values: CDR1 MNHEY, CDR2 SVGAGI. The germline V and J ends were trimmed by 0 bases and 1 base, with 7 bases remaining between them. The CDR3 has 14 residues. The CDR3 region has the DNA TGTGCCAGCAGTTACTCACAGAGATCCTACGAGCAGTACTTC. Protein: CASSYSQRSYEQYF.

V gene TRBV5-4 combines with J gene TRBJ1-2; 7 bases map to TRBD1. The CDR3 is made up of 15 amino acids. CDR1 and CDR2 (germline): SGHNT, YYREEE (reference sequence). V gave up 4 bases and J gave up 4 bases; unmatched junction bases: 10. CDR3 DNA sequence: TGTGCCAGCAGCGAAGGGACAGCCAGAAGCTATGGCTACACCTTC. It codes for CASSEGTARSYGYTF.

As DNA, the CDR3 is TGTGCCAGCAGCTTGGGGAGCTCTAGCACAGATACGCAGTATTTT. It codes for CASSLGSSSTDTQYF. This rearrangement joins TRBV5-4 to TRBJ2-3, with no clear D. V lost 0 bases and J lost 0, with 8 bases in between. In germline, CDR1 is SGHNT, CDR2 YYREEE (reference sequence). CDR3 length: 15 residues.